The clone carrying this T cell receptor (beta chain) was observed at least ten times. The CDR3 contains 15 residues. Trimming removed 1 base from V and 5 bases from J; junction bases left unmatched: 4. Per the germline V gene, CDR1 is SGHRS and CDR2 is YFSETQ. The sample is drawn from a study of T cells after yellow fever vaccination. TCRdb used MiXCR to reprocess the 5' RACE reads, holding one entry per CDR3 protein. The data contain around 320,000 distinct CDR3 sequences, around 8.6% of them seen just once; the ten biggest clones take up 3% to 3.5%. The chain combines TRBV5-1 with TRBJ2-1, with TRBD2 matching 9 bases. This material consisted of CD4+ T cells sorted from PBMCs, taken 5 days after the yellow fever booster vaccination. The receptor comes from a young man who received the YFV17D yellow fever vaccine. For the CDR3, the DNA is TGCGCCAGCAGCTTGTTGCCTAGCGGGGACAATGAGCAGTTCTTC. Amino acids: CASSLLPSGDNEQFF.